A single sample is the source of the 22 T cell receptor beta chains below, sequenced in a study of Graves' ophthalmopathy and Graves' hyperthyroidism. The sequenced template was RNA, covering the TCR beta CDR3 region. HTBI-primed RT-PCR formed the first round, and a multiplex PCR formed the second. TCRdb recomputed calls from the multiplex PCR reads with MiXCR, one row per CDR3 protein. The sample has some 360,000 distinct CDR3 sequences; approximately 18% are singletons. Specimen: peripheral blood. These receptors were taken from an adult woman with stable Graves' hyperthyroidism.

Points on this clonotype: This may arise from a read error, as a much more abundant clone is one base away. This is likely a read error, given that the CDR3 carries no conserved phenylalanine or tryptophan at its end. The genes are TRBV6-1 and TRBJ2-5; TRBD2 is a possible D gene (6 bases). The CDR3 loop spans 14 amino acids. Trimming took off 7 bases at V and 0 bases at J, with 12 bases between the two ends. Germline V gene sequence: CDR1 MNHNS, CDR2 SASEGT. The CDR3, as DNA: TGTGCCAGCACCGAAGGAGGGTACCAAGAGACCCAGTACCTC. This codes for CASTEGGYQETQYL.

Ten or more counts support this clonotype. CDR3 bases: TGTGCCAGCAGTTGGACAGGGCCACAAGAGACCCAGTACTTC. It specifies CASSWTGPQETQYF. V and J are TRBV2 and TRBJ2-5; 8 bases line up with TRBD1. V gave up 5 bases and J gave up 2 bases; unmatched junction bases: 4. The CDR3 spans 14 residues. From germline, CDR1 is SNHLY and CDR2 FYNNEI.

A few counts support this clonotype. The chain combines TRBV28 with TRBJ1-6; D is uncertain. In germline, CDR1 is MDHEN, CDR2 SYDVKM. Trimming pared 4 bases from V and 5 bases from J, leaving 27 bases between. The CDR3 runs 20 residues. CDR3 sequence reads: CASSYPSGWAGSRNNSPLHF. As DNA, the CDR3 is TGTGCCAGCAGTTATCCCTCGGGGTGGGCGGGTTCTAGAAATAATTCACCCCTCCACTTT.

The genes are TRBV28 and TRBJ1-1, with TRBD1 matching over 7 bases. Unmatched junction bases numbered 5, after V lost 8 bases and J lost 2 bases. The CDR3 is 13 amino acids. CDR1 is MDHEN and CDR2 is SYDVKM in the germline V gene. The CDR3 region is CASDGTANTEAFF. The CDR3 DNA follows: TGTGCCAGCGACGGGACAGCTAACACTGAAGCTTTCTTT.

The table lists this clonotype with a few counts. The rearrangement uses TRBV11-2 and TRBJ2-7; 7 bases agree with TRBD1. The J segment lost 3 bases and the V segment lost 5 bases, leaving 10 bases of the junction unmatched. The CDR3 runs 15 residues. CDR1 and CDR2 from the germline V gene are SGHAT and FQNNGV. CDR3 sequence reads: CASSLSGTDNYEQYF. The CDR3 bases are TGTGCCAGCAGCCTATCCGGGACAGATAACTACGAGCAGTACTTC.

About this clonotype itself: A much larger clone lies one base from this, so it may be a read error. The rearrangement uses TRBV7-3 and TRBJ2-2, with a tentative D call TRBD2 (5 bases). CDR1 is SGHTA and CDR2 is FQGTGA in the germline V gene. The CDR3 runs to 17 residues. The CDR3 DNA reads as TGTGCCAGCAGCTTAAAGGGCGGCCTATCGAACACCGGGGAGCTGTGTTTT. This encodes CASSLKGGLSNTGELCF. Based on the CDR3 plus reference TRBV7-3 and TRBJ2-2, the full variable domain is GAGVSQTPSNKVTEKGKYVELRCDPISGHTALYWYRQSLGQGPEFLIYFQGTGAADDSGLPNDRFFAVRPEGSVSTLKIQRTERGDSAVYLCASSLKGGLSNTGELCFGEGSRLTVL.

This clonotype was found many times. The chain links TRBV4-2 to TRBJ2-5, with 7 bases that match TRBD2. The CDR3 extends over 14 amino acids. J was trimmed by 4 bases and V by 2 bases; bases with no gene match: 4. Germline V gives CDR1 LGHNA, CDR2 YNFKEQ. DNA for the CDR3: TGTGCCAGCAGCCAAACTAGCGTGGGAGAGACCCAGTACTTC. It codes for CASSQTSVGETQYF.

V usage is TRBV3-1 and J usage is TRBJ2-7, with a weak D call TRBD2 (5 bases). In germline, CDR1 is LGHDT, CDR2 YNNKEL (reference sequence). This CDR3 comprises 14 residues. V lost 3 bases to trimming and J lost 2 bases, with 11 bases between them. The CDR3 nucleotides read TGTGCCAGCAGCCAGCGGGCTGTAACCTACGAGCAGTACTTC. Encoded protein: CASSQRAVTYEQYF.

The chain has TRBV6-1 and TRBJ2-5, with D possibly called TRBD1 or TRBD2 (5 bases each). V lost 5 bases, J lost 1 base, and 17 bases lay in between. This CDR3 is built from 16 residues. Germline loops: CDR1 MNHNS, CDR2 SASEGT. The CDR3 region has the DNA TGTGCCAGCAGTCCCGGCTGGGGGTCTGTCCAAGAGACCCAGTACTTC. Translating gives CASSPGWGSVQETQYF.

This clonotype was seen many times. The chain recombines TRBV5-1 with TRBJ1-1; TRBD1 is a possible D gene (6 bases). Per the germline V gene, CDR1 is SGHRS and CDR2 is YFSETQ. Trimming removed 2 bases from V and 7 bases from J, with 9 bases in between. The CDR3 contains 12 residues. CDR3 protein: CASSFTGLEAFF. The CDR3 nucleotides are TGCGCCAGCAGCTTCACAGGGCTTGAAGCTTTCTTT.

The chain uses TRBV30 and TRBJ1-1; D is perhaps TRBD1 (5 bases). Trimming shortened V by 3 bases and J by 3 bases, and 23 bases separated the two germline ends. Germline-derived CDR1 and CDR2 are GTSNPN and SVGIG (reference sequence). The CDR3 spans 17 residues. CDR3 DNA: TGTGCCTGGAGACCCCCCCGGGCCAGCGGGGGGTACACTGAAGCTTTCTTT. It encodes CAWRPPRASGGYTEAFF.

This clonotype was recorded at least ten times. The V call is TRBV30, the J call TRBJ1-5; D call uncertain. The germline gives CDR1 GTSNPN, CDR2 SVGIG (reference sequence). The V end was cut by 2 bases, the J end by 2 bases, with 7 bases between. This CDR3 is 13 amino acids long. Written as DNA, the CDR3 is TGTGCCTGGAGTTCACGAGGCAATCAGCCCCAGCATTTT. It is translated as CAWSSRGNQPQHF. The variable domain in full, completed from reference TRBV30 and TRBJ1-5, reads SQTIHQWPATLVQPVGSPLSLECTVEGTSNPNLYWYRQAAGRGLQLLFYSVGIGQISSEVPQNLSASRPQDRQFILSSKKLLLSDSGFYLCAWSSRGNQPQHFGDGTRLSIL.

This clonotype was found many times. The CDR3 region is CSARWEGDSPLHF. The CDR3 bases are TGCAGTGCTAGGTGGGAGGGAGATTCACCCCTCCACTTT. V gene TRBV20-1 combines with J gene TRBJ1-6; no reliable D call. V lost 3 bases to trimming and J lost 8 bases, with 11 bases between them. The CDR3 runs to 13 residues. The V gene's germline CDR1 is DFQATT and CDR2 SNEGSKA (reference sequence).

In its sample, this clonotype was seen many times. The V and J genes are TRBV7-8 and TRBJ1-5; a weak D match, TRBD1 (6 bases). Trimming took 5 bases from V and 3 from J, leaving 14 bases between them. Germline V gives CDR1 SGHVS, CDR2 FQNEAQ. This CDR3 contains 15 residues. CDR3 protein: CASSKGRTDNQPQHF. The CDR3, as DNA: TGTGCCAGCAGCAAAGGGAGGACAGACAATCAGCCCCAGCATTTT. Full variable domain (rest looked up from reference TRBV7-8 and TRBJ1-5): GAGVSQSPRYKVAKRGQDVALRCDPISGHVSLFWYQQALGQGPEFLTYFQNEAQLDKSGLPSDRFFAERPEGSVSTLKIQRTQQEDSAVYLCASSKGRTDNQPQHFGDGTRLSIL.

V and J are TRBV3-1 and TRBJ1-2; D call uncertain. Deletions cut 3 bases from V and 4 bases from J, with 15 bases between. CDR3 size: 15 residues. Germline CDR1 reads LGHDT; CDR2 reads YNNKEL (reference sequence). This CDR3 reads CASSHAGSLSYGYTF. CDR3 DNA sequence: TGTGCCAGCAGCCACGCTGGCAGCCTCAGCTATGGCTACACCTTC.

This clonotype was picked up many times. V is TRBV12-3 or TRBV12-4 and J is TRBJ1-2; 7 nucleotides align to TRBD1. CDR3 length: 14 residues. J gave up 3 bases and V 5 bases, and 6 bases lay outside the gene matches. The CDR3 DNA follows: TGTGCCAGCAGTGCCGAGGACAGGTACTATGGCTACACCTTC. Its protein product is CASSAEDRYYGYTF.

This clonotype occurred many times. The rearrangement links TRBV7-2 to TRBJ2-7; TRBD2 agrees at 7 bases. The germline CDR1 and CDR2 sequences are SGHTA and FQGNSA. This CDR3 is 14 amino acids long. The V gene end was trimmed by 6 bases and the J gene end by 5 bases; junction bases not matched to a gene: 10. The CDR3 protein is CASRRTSAMDEQYF. CDR3 nucleotide sequence: TGTGCCAGCAGAAGGACTAGTGCTATGGACGAGCAGTACTTC.

This clonotype occurred a few times. V usage is TRBV7-2 and J usage is TRBJ2-5; no clear D. CDR3 length: 16 residues. CDR1 is SGHTA, CDR2 FQGNSA, per germline. V lost 0 bases, J lost 4 bases, and 15 bases lay in between. Here the CDR3 DNA reads TGTGCCAGCAGCTTAGCGTTTCTTCCTCCGGTAGAGACCCAGTACTTC. The encoded protein is CASSLAFLPPVETQYF.

This clonotype was seen many times. The chain recombines TRBV15 with TRBJ2-5; D uncertain. Trimming stripped 1 base from V and 0 bases from J, with 6 bases between. The germline V gene encodes CDR1 LNHNV and CDR2 YYDKDF (reference sequence). The CDR3 totals 14 residues. In DNA, the CDR3 is TGTGCCACCAGCAGAGGGTTGTACCAAGAGACCCAGTACTTC. This encodes CATSRGLYQETQYF.

This clonotype was seen repeatedly, ten times or more. The genes are TRBV6-1 and TRBJ1-1; D is ambiguous. Germline loops: CDR1 MNHNS, CDR2 SASEGT. The CDR3 consists of 15 residues. The V and J ends lost 5 bases and 1 base respectively, with 14 bases between them. The CDR3 coding sequence is TGTGCCAGCAGTAAATTTGGAGCTCAGAACACTGAAGCTTTCTTT. It encodes CASSKFGAQNTEAFF.

The chain employs TRBV11-2 and TRBJ1-1; 8 nucleotides align to TRBD1. The CDR3 totals 18 residues. The germline V gene has CDR1 SGHAT and CDR2 FQNNGV. V lost 1 base to trimming and J lost 0 bases; unmatched junction nucleotides: 10. CDR3 residues: CASSLVRAGGRMNTEAFF. The CDR3 DNA is TGTGCCAGCAGCTTAGTTCGGGCAGGGGGCAGGATGAACACTGAAGCTTTCTTT.

This clonotype showed up many times. A much larger clone lies a single base off, so this may be a read error. CDR3 bases: TGTGCCTGCAGTTTTAAGGGCGGGAGAGGTGAGACCCAGTACTTC. Encoded protein: CACSFKGGRGETQYF. This chain joins TRBV12-3 or TRBV12-4 and TRBJ2-5; 7 bases are shared with TRBD2. The CDR3 loop spans 15 amino acids.